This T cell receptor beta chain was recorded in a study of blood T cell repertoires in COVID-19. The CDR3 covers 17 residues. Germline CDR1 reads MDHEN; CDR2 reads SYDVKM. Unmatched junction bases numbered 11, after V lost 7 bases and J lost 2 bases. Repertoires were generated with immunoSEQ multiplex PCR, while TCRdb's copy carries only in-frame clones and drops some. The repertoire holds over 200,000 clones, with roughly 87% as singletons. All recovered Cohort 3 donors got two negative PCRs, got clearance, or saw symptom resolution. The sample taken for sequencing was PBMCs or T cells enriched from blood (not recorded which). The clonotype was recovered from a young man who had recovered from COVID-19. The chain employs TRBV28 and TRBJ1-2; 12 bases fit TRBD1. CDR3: CASKTPGQGAKNYGYTF. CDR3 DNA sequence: TGTGCCAGCAAAACACCGGGACAGGGGGCGAAAAACTATGGCTACACCTTC.